This T cell receptor beta chain was identified in a study of shared clonotypes between healthy human individuals. Background on the study: Each donor's CD8 memory used one plate, CD8 naive two, each CD4 subset three.

Clones were read by immunoSEQ multiplex PCR, and TCRdb kept only the in-frame ones, dropping some. The table includes about 1,900,000 clones, approximately 95% detected once. Whole-study findings and limits: Some naive CD4 clonotypes, roughly 4.7%, turned up in common across four donors. In this cohort, only blood was sampled, and tissue repertoires likely differ.

Note on this clone: Its target is unknown.

Terminally differentiated effector memory CD45RA+ cells were excluded by CCR7 positive selection of CD45RO-negative cells. Germline V lookup: CDR1 MGHRA, CDR2 YSYEKL. This CDR3 region has 18 residues. J was trimmed by 2 bases and V by 2 bases; bases with no gene match: 8. V and J are TRBV4-1 and TRBJ2-3; 12 nucleotides line up with TRBD2. The TCR was taken from a man between 18 and 35 years old in good health. The sequenced material came from naive CD8+ T cells sorted from blood. CDR3 nucleotides: TGCGCCAGCAGCCAACTATCTAGCGGGGGGGTTGACACAGATACGCAGTATTTT. Translated, it gives CASSQLSSGGVDTDTQYF.